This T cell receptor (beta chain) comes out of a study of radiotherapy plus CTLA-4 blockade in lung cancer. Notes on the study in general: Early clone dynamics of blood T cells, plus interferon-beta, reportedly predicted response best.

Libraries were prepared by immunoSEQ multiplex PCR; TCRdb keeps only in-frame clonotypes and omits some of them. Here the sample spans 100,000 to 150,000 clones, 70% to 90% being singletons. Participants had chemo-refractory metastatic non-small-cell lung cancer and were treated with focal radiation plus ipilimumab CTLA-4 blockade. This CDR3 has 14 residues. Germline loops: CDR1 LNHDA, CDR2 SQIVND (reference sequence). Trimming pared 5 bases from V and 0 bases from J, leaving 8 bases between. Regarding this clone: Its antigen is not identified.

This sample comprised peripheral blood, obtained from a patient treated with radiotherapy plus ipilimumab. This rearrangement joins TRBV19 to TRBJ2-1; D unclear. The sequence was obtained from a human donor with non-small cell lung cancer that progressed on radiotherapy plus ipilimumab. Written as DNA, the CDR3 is TGTGCCAGTAGTGCCGGAAACTCCTACAATGAGCAGTTCTTC. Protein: CASSAGNSYNEQFF.